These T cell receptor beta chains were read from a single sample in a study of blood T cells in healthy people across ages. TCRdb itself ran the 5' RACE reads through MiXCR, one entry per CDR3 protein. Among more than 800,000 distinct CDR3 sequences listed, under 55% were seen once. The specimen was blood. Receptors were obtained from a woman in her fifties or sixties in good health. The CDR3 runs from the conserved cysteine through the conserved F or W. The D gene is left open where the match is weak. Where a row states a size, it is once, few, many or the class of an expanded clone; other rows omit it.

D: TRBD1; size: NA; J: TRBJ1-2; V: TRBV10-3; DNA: TGTGCCATCCCGCAGGGGGGGGACTATGGCTACACCTTC; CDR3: CAIPQGGDYGYTF
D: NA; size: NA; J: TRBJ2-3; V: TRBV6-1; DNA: TGTGCCAGCAGTCCCGGGACTCCCCATCTACCCAGAGAGGATACGCAGTATTTT; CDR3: CASSPGTPHLPREDTQYF
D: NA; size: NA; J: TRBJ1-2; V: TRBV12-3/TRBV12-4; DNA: TGTGCCAGCAGTCGACGGGACTATGGCTACACCTTC; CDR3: CASSRRDYGYTF
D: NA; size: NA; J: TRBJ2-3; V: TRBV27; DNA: TGTGCCAGCATCTCTAGCACAGATACGCAGTATTTT; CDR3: CASISSTDTQYF
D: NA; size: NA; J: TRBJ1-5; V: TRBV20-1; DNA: TGCAGTGCTAGGGAGGGAAGTAGCAATCAGCCCCAGCATTTT; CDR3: CSAREGSSNQPQHF
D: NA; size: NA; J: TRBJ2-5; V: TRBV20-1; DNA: TGCAGTGCCGACACTTGGTTAGCCTCAGAGACCCAGTACTTC; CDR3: CSADTWLASETQYF
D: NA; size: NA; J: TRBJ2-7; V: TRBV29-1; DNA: TGCAGCGTGGAAGTACAGGTCAGCTACGAGCAGTACTTC; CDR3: CSVEVQVSYEQYF
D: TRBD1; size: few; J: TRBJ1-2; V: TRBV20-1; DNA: TGCAGTGCTAGACAGGGACAGGGGGATCCGGTTGGCTACACCTTC; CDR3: CSARQGQGDPVGYTF
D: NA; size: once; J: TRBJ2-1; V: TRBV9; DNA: TGTGCCAGCAGCGTAGGTGTGGGGGGCTCCTACAATGAGCAGTTCTTC; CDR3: CASSVGVGGSYNEQFF
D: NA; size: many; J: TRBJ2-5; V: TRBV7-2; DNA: TGTGCCAGCAGCTTAGACAGTGGGGAGACCCAGTACTTC; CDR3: CASSLDSGETQYF
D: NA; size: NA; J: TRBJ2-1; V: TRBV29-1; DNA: TGCAGCGCAGGACTCGTACCCTACAATGAGCAGTTCTTC; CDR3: CSAGLVPYNEQFF
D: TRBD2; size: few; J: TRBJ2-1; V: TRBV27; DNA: TGTGCCAGCAGCCGAGGACTAGCGGCCAATGAGCAGTTCTTC; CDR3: CASSRGLAANEQFF
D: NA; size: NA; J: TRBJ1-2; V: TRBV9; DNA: TGTGCCAGCAGCGTAGAGGCCTTGGGTTATGGTTACACCTTC; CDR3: CASSVEALGYGYTF
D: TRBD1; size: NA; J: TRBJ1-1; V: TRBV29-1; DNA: TGCAGCGTGGCCGGGACAGTAATGAACACTGAAGCTTTCTTT; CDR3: CSVAGTVMNTEAFF
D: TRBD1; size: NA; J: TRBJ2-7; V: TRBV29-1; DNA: TGCAGCGTTATCGGGGACAGGGGGCTAGAGGCCCAGTACTTC; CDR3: CSVIGDRGLEAQYF
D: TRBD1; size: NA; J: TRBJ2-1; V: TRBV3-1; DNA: TGTGCCAGCAGCCAAGATCGGCGACAGGGGGTCTCCAATTCCTACAATGAGCAGTTCTTC; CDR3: CASSQDRRQGVSNSYNEQFF
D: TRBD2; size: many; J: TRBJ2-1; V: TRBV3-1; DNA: TGTGCCAGCAGCCCAGACCAACCGGGACTAGCGGGCCTCTACAATGAGCAGTTCTTC; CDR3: CASSPDQPGLAGLYNEQFF
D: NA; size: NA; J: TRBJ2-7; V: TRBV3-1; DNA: TGTGCCAGCAGCCAAGAGCCCGGCGGAAACTACGAGCAGTACTTC; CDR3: CASSQEPGGNYEQYF
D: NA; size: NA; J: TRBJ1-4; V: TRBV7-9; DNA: TGTGCCAGCAGACGCGGGGGCGGCACTAATGAAAAACTGTTTTTT; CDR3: CASRRGGGTNEKLFF
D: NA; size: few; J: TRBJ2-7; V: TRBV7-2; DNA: TGTGCCAGTAGCTTAGCGCCGAGCGAGCAGTACTTC; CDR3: CASSLAPSEQYF
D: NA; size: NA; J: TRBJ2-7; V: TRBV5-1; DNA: TGCGCCAGCAGCTTGGCGCAAGGGGGTACCTCCTACGAGCAGTACTTC; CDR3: CASSLAQGGTSYEQYF
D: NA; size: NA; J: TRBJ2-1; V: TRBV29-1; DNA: TGCAGCGTTGACCGCCGCAGGGTAGGGAATGAGCAGTTCTTC; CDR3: CSVDRRRVGNEQFF
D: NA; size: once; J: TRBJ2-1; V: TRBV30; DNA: TGTGCCTGGGGTGTGCGTCAGGGAGCTATTGAGCAGTTCTTC; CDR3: CAWGVRQGAIEQFF
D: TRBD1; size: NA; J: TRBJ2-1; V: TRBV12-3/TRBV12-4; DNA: TGTGCCAACAGGACAGGGGGCCCCTACAATGAGCAGTTCTTC; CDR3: CANRTGGPYNEQFF
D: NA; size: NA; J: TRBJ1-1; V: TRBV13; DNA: TGTGCCAGCAGTCAAACTGGCCACACTGAAGCTTTCTTT; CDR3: CASSQTGHTEAFF
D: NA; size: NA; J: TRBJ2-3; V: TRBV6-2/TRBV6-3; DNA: TGTGCCAGCAGTACTATTCCCGATACGCAGTATTTT; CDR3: CASSTIPDTQYF
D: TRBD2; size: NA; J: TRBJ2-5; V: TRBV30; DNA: TGTGCCTGGAGTGTCGGGCTGGCGGGAGATATCGGGACCCAGTACTTC; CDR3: CAWSVGLAGDIGTQYF
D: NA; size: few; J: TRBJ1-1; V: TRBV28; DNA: TGTGCCAGCAGTTTCCAACAGAAGCGGGGTGTAGCTTTCTTT; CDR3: CASSFQQKRGVAFF
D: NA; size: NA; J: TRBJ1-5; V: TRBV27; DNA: TGTGCCAGCAGTTTATCGTGGGGGACACCGAATCAGCCCCAGCATTTT; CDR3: CASSLSWGTPNQPQHF
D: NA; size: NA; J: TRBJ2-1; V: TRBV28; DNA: TGTGCCAGCAGCCCCTCTCCCCCAGGGCAACACAATGAGCAGTTCTTC; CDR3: CASSPSPPGQHNEQFF
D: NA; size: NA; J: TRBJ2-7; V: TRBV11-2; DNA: TGTGCCAGCAGCTTTAGGCAGAGATCCCACGAGCAGTACTTC; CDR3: CASSFRQRSHEQYF
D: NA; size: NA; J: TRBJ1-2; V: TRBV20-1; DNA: TGCAGTGCTAACAGGGTTTCGGATGGCTACACCTTC; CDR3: CSANRVSDGYTF
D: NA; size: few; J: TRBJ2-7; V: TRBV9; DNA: TGTGCCAGCAGCGTAGTTCCAGGGGAAAACAACGAGCAGTACTTC; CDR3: CASSVVPGENNEQYF
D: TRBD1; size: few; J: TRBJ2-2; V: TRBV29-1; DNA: TGCAGCGTCACCGACAGGGGGCGAAACACCGGGGAGCTGTTTTTT; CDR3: CSVTDRGRNTGELFF
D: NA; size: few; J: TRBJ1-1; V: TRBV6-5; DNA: TGTGCCAGCAGTTACGGACGGGCGAACACTGAAGCTTTCTTT; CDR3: CASSYGRANTEAFF
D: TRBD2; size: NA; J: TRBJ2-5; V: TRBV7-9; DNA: TGTGCCAGCAGCTTAACCGGGACTAGCGGGAACAATGAGCAGTACTTC; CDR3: CASSLTGTSGNNEQYF
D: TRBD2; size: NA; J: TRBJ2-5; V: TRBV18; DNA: TGTGCCAGCCCACCACGGCAGGGACTAGCGGGAGAAGAGACCCAGTACTTC; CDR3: CASPPRQGLAGEETQYF
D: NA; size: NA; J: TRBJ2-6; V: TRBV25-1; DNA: TGTGCCAGCAGTGAATATTCCCACTCTGGGGCCAACGTCCTGACTTTC; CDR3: CASSEYSHSGANVLTF
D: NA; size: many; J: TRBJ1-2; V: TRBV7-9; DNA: TGTGCCAGCAGCTCTGGTTACAACTATGGCTACACCTTC; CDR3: CASSSGYNYGYTF
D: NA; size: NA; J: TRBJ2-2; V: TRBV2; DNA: TGTGCCAGCAGTGAATTTAGGGACGCCGGGGAGCTGTTTTTT; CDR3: CASSEFRDAGELFF
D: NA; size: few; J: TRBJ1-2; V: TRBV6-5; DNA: TGTGCCAGCAGTTACGACAAACTGGGGAACTATGGCTACACCTTC; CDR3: CASSYDKLGNYGYTF
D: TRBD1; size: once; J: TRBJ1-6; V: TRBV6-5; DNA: TGTGCCAGCAGTATATCCGGGACAGGGAGTTTATCACCCCTCCACTTT; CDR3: CASSISGTGSLSPLHF
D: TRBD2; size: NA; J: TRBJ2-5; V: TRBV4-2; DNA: TGTGCCAGCAGCCAAGTGGGGACTAGCGGTCAAGAGACCCAGTACTTC; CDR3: CASSQVGTSGQETQYF
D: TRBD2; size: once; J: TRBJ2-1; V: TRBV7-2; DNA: TGTGCCAGCAGCTGGGGACTAGCGAATCACAATGAGCAGTTCTTC; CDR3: CASSWGLANHNEQFF
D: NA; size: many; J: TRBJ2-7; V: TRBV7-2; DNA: TGTGCCAGCAGCTTTACCTACGAGCAGTACTTC; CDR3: CASSFTYEQYF
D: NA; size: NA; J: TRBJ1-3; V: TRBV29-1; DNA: TGCAGCGTCACGTCACAGGGAGCAACTGGAAACACCATATATTTT; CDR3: CSVTSQGATGNTIYF